A selection of T cell receptor beta chains follows, all from one sample in a study of T cell changes during pregnancy in multiple sclerosis. This table comes from immunoSEQ multiplex PCR, and its TCRdb copy is limited to in-frame clones, with some not included. The sample consists of some 37,000 clones, 88% of them appearing once. The source material was CD4+ T cells from peripheral blood mononuclear cells, sampled before pregnancy. These receptors all stem from a female donor with multiple sclerosis, enrolled in a pregnancy study. The CDR3 runs from the conserved cysteine through the conserved F or W. The order of the fields is D gene, J gene, V gene, clone size, CDR3 protein, CDR3 DNA. D genes are given only for firm matches. The size field is filled for only some rows; it gives once, few, many or a size class.

TRBD2 TRBJ2-3 TRBV7-2 NA CASSLESREAPRRKYF TGTGCCAGCAGCTTAGAGTCGCGGGAGGCACCCAGGCGGAAGTATTTT
TRBD1 TRBJ1-5 TRBV28 once CASSPSTGGTQPQHF TGTGCCAGCAGTCCATCGACAGGGGGCACTCAGCCCCAGCATTTT
TRBD1 TRBJ2-6 TRBV9 NA CASSVETGGLAGANVLTF TGTGCCAGCAGCGTAGAAACAGGGGGGCTTGCTGGGGCCAACGTCCTGACTTTC
TRBD1 TRBJ1-2 TRBV2 NA CASRHRTGDYGYTF TGTGCCAGCCGCCACCGGACAGGGGACTATGGCTACACCTTC
TRBD1 TRBJ2-7 TRBV18 NA CASSPTGVGSYEQYF TGTGCCAGCTCACCAACAGGGGTGGGTTCCTACGAGCAGTACTTC
NA TRBJ1-5 TRBV7-8 NA CASSLAGGGRAQHF TGTGCCAGCAGCTTAGCCGGGGGGGGTCGGGCCCAGCATTTT
NA TRBJ2-2 TRBV18 NA CASSPTGGLDTGELFF TGTGCCAGCTCACCAACCGGGGGGCTCGACACCGGGGAGCTGTTTTTT
NA TRBJ2-7 TRBV20-1 NA CSAKQSYEQYF TGCAGTGCTAAACAGTCCTACGAGCAGTACTTC
TRBD2 TRBJ2-7 TRBV27 once CASRERLAGTYEQYF TGTGCCAGCAGAGAGAGACTAGCGGGAACCTACGAGCAGTACTTC
TRBD1 TRBJ1-2 TRBV28 NA CASSLQGALPYGYTF TGTGCCAGCAGTCTACAGGGGGCGCTTCCCTATGGCTACACCTTC
TRBD2 TRBJ2-1 TRBV30 NA CAWEREGLNEQFF TGTGCCTGGGAGCGGGAGGGCCTCAATGAGCAGTTCTTC
TRBD1 TRBJ1-5 TRBV28 NA CASSQPGQGGNQPQHF TGTGCCAGCAGTCAACCGGGACAGGGGGGCAATCAGCCCCAGCATTTT
NA TRBJ1-3 TRBV19 few CASDTGMVGNTIYF TGTGCCAGCGATACGGGGATGGTCGGAAACACCATATATTTT
NA TRBJ2-3 TRBV7-2 NA CASHYTRGTDTQYF TGTGCCAGCCACTACACCCGGGGCACAGATACGCAGTATTTT
TRBD2 TRBJ2-1 TRBV29-1 NA CSVAGTSGPGGSYNEQFF TGCAGCGTTGCTGGGACTAGCGGGCCCGGTGGCTCCTACAATGAGCAGTTCTTC
NA TRBJ2-5 TRBV12-2 NA CAMPGLPETQYF TGTGCAATGCCGGGACTCCCAGAGACCCAGTACTTC
NA TRBJ2-3 TRBV2 NA CASTERLGTQYF TGTGCCAGCACAGAGAGGTTGGGTACGCAGTATTTT
NA TRBJ1-3 TRBV6-6 NA CASWTVASGNTIYF TGTGCCAGTTGGACAGTCGCCTCTGGAAACACCATATATTTT
TRBD2 TRBJ2-1 TRBV27 NA CASSLYGLAGGSNYNEQFF TGTGCCAGCAGTTTATATGGGCTAGCGGGAGGATCCAACTACAATGAGCAGTTCTTC
NA TRBJ2-3 TRBV7-2 NA CASSPSLQGTSTDTQYF TGTGCCAGCAGCCCTAGCCTACAGGGGACTAGCACAGATACGCAGTATTTT
NA TRBJ2-3 TRBV5-1 NA CASSLGDSTDTQYF TGCGCCAGCAGCTTGGGGGACTCCACAGATACGCAGTATTTT
TRBD2 TRBJ2-1 TRBV5-1 NA CASSLWSSGYNEQFF TGCGCCAGCAGCTTGTGGTCTAGCGGATACAATGAGCAGTTCTTC
TRBD2 TRBJ2-7 TRBV7-2 NA CASSLGSGRGGEQYF TGTGCCAGCAGCTTGGGTAGCGGGAGGGGAGGCGAGCAGTACTTC
TRBD1 TRBJ2-7 TRBV5-8 NA CASSASGTAPYEQYF TGTGCCAGCAGCGCTTCCGGGACAGCCCCTTACGAGCAGTACTTC
NA TRBJ2-7 TRBV7-7 NA CASSPILAQTYEQYF TGTGCTAGCAGCCCGATTTTAGCACAAACCTACGAGCAGTACTTC
NA TRBJ1-1 TRBV5-4 NA CASRTGPNTEAFF TGTGCCAGCAGAACAGGACCTAACACTGAAGCTTTCTTT
TRBD1 TRBJ1-3 TRBV7-9 few CASSRQGGNTIYF TGTGCCAGCAGCCGACAGGGTGGAAACACCATATATTTT